These 21 T cell receptor beta chains share one sample of origin, sequenced in a study of molecular identifiers for immune sequencing clone quantification (dated by TCRdb to the late 2010s). Preparation of the library involved PCR. The run used a NextSeq 500. TCRdb redid the processing of the public reads, applying fastp at Q25 and MiXCR, and retained in-frame beta chains. Rows are combined by CDR3 protein, so each entry shows the most common genes and DNA. The sample table shows about 500,000 distinct CDR3 sequences, and about 25% are seen once. The ten biggest clones cover 0.76% of the sample. Sequenced material: naive CD8+ T cells from blood, with Jurkat cell RNA spiked in. This sample's cell subset or site label indicates: FACS-sorted CD8+CD4-CCR7+CD45RA+ naive T cells. Receptors were obtained from a human donor in good health. Some libraries in this study had Jurkat cell RNA spiked in.

The V and J genes are TRBV7-9 and TRBJ2-2, with 8 positions matching TRBD1. The CDR3 totals 16 residues. Germline V lookup: CDR1 SEHNR, CDR2 FQNEAQ (reference sequence). The trim removed 5 bases at V and 2 bases at J, leaving 7 bases unmatched. The CDR3 reads CASSPTRGRNTGELFF. The CDR3 nucleotides read TGTGCCAGCAGCCCCACCAGGGGGCGTAACACCGGGGAGCTGTTTTTT.

V gene TRBV6-1 combines with J gene TRBJ2-7, with D possibly TRBD2 on 6 matching bases. The germline V and J ends were trimmed by 0 bases and 9 bases, with 12 bases remaining between them. Germline CDR1 reads MNHNS; CDR2 reads SASEGT. This CDR3 has 13 residues. DNA of the CDR3: TGTGCCAGCAGTGAAGCGCGGGGATCGGTGCAGTACTTC. Its translation is CASSEARGSVQYF.

This clonotype was found many times. The chain links TRBV9 to TRBJ2-5; D is undetermined. The CDR3 loop spans 13 amino acids. The V gene's germline CDR1 is SGDLS and CDR2 YYNGEE. V was cut by 3 bases and J by 0 bases, with 6 bases left in between. The CDR3 sequence is CASSGTNQETQYF. CDR3 nucleotides: TGTGCCAGCAGCGGGACGAACCAAGAGACCCAGTACTTC.

The J gene is TRBJ2-7, the V gene TRBV6-1; 7 nucleotides line up with TRBD2. Per the germline V gene, CDR1 is MNHNS and CDR2 is SASEGT. The J segment lost 5 bases and the V segment lost 0 bases, leaving 4 bases of the junction unmatched. CDR3 size: 14 residues. The CDR3 DNA reads as TGTGCCAGCAGTGAAGCGTGGGCGGGAGACGAGCAGTACTTC. Encoded protein: CASSEAWAGDEQYF.

This clonotype was seen once. This clone may be a read error of a much larger clone one base away. The CDR3 DNA is TGTGCCAGGAGTGAATGGCCTGAGCAGTACTTC. This codes for CARSEWPEQYF. The chain joins TRBV25-1 to TRBJ2-7, with D unclear. This CDR3 has 11 amino acids. Germline values: CDR1 MGHDK, CDR2 SYGVNS.

This chain connects TRBV30 to TRBJ2-1, with unresolved D. Trimming took 0 bases from V and 2 from J, leaving 8 bases between them. This CDR3 has 14 amino acids. CDR1 is GTSNPN and CDR2 is SVGIG in the germline V gene (reference sequence). CDR3: CAWSVRLAYNEQFF. Here the CDR3 DNA reads TGTGCCTGGAGTGTACGGCTAGCCTACAATGAGCAGTTCTTC.

This clonotype was seen repeatedly, ten times or more. J is TRBJ2-7 and V is TRBV4-1; 7 bases fit TRBD2. V lost 3 bases to trimming and J lost 2 bases; unmatched junction nucleotides: 7. The CDR3 spans 15 residues. Germline V CDR1 and CDR2: MGHRA, YSYEKL. The CDR3 here is CASSHSGTTAYEQYF. The CDR3 DNA sequence: TGCGCCAGCAGCCACTCCGGGACTACTGCCTACGAGCAGTACTTC.

This chain uses TRBV7-9 with TRBJ1-1, with 8 positions matching TRBD1. This CDR3 has 15 residues. V trimming: 3 bases; J trimming: 4 bases; junction bases outside the gene matches: 7. In germline, CDR1 is SEHNR, CDR2 FQNEAQ (reference sequence). The CDR3 is CASSFIGQGGTEAFF. As DNA, the CDR3 is TGTGCCAGCAGCTTTATTGGACAGGGTGGCACTGAAGCTTTCTTT.

As to this clonotype: The junction does not match germline at one end; this may be a read error. The chain couples TRBV4-3 to TRBJ2-1; TRBD1 matches 8 bases. The CDR3 spans 15 residues. Germline V gives CDR1 LGHNA, CDR2 YSLEER. The CDR3 region has the DNA TGCGCCAACAGCCAAGATCGTGCAGGGGGCGATGAGCAGTTCTTC. Its translation is CANSQDRAGGDEQFF.

This clonotype was counted between two and nine times. The germline gene is not matched at one end of the junction; a read error may be the cause. The J gene is TRBJ2-1, the V gene TRBV20-1, with unresolved D. Germline loops: CDR1 DFQATT, CDR2 SNEGSKA (reference sequence). The CDR3 loop spans 19 amino acids. The CDR3 loop reads CSARDTTPLTSIPYTEQFF. The CDR3 DNA follows: TGCAGTGCTAGAGACACGACCCCCCTGACTTCTATCCCTTACACTGAGCAGTTCTTC.

A remark on this clonotype: A read error may be the cause here, since a much bigger clone is one base away. This chain joins TRBV28 and TRBJ1-4; D is uncertain. Germline loops: CDR1 MDHEN, CDR2 SYDVKM. This CDR3 is 16 amino acids long. The CDR3 here is CASKSLKVTTNEKLLF. CDR3 coding DNA: TGTGCCAGCAAGTCCCTCAAGGTCACAACTAATGAAAAACTGTTGTTT.

The gene calls are TRBV7-6 and TRBJ2-7, with D perhaps being TRBD1 or TRBD2 (5 bases each). The CDR3 length is 14 residues. The V gene's germline CDR1 is SGHVS and CDR2 FNYEAQ. The V gene lost 8 bases and the J gene lost 6 bases, with 20 bases spanning the gap. This CDR3 is CASGSYRDPGEQYF. DNA of the CDR3: TGTGCCAGCGGCTCCTACCGGGACCCTGGCGAGCAGTACTTC.

This clonotype has a handful of counts. A junction boundary mismatches the germline segment, possibly from a read error. J is TRBJ1-5 and V is TRBV27; D is uncertain. The CDR3 has 16 amino acids. Germline V CDR1 and CDR2: MNHEY, SMNVEV (reference sequence). In nucleotides, the CDR3 is TGTGCCGGCAGTTCCACCCCCGATGGGGTTAGTCAGCCCCAGCATTTT. Translating it yields CAGSSTPDGVSQPQHF.

This clonotype came up many times. The genes are TRBV29-1 and TRBJ2-7; tentatively, D is TRBD2 (7 bases). Germline assignment: CDR1 SQVTM and CDR2 ANQGSEA. V lost 2 bases and J 4 bases, leaving 15 bases between the germline ends. The CDR3 extends over 14 amino acids. CDR3 sequence (DNA): TGCAGCGTTGAATCTCCTGGGAGGGGGTACGAGCAGTACTTC. This gives the protein CSVESPGRGYEQYF.

The chain carries TRBV20-1 and TRBJ2-7, with 7 bases aligning to TRBD2. Germline V CDR1 and CDR2: DFQATT, SNEGSKA (reference sequence). This CDR3 is 15 amino acids long. The J segment lost 2 bases and the V segment lost 0 bases, leaving 7 bases of the junction unmatched. The CDR3 nucleotides read TGCAGTGCTAGAGAAATAGGGACTATCCCCTACGAGCAGTACTTC. Protein: CSAREIGTIPYEQYF.

This clonotype was detected ten times or more. This chain connects TRBV7-9 to TRBJ2-3; 7 bases are shared with TRBD2. This CDR3 is 16 amino acids long. Germline lookup yields CDR1 SEHNR and CDR2 FQNEAQ (reference sequence). With V trimmed by 4 bases and J by 2 bases, 9 bases remained unmatched. This chain's CDR3 is CASSYGTSADTDTQYF. The DNA for the CDR3 is TGTGCCAGCAGCTACGGTACTAGCGCCGACACAGATACGCAGTATTTT.

The chain recombines TRBV9 with TRBJ2-5, with 7 bases matching TRBD2. This CDR3 region has 14 residues. Germline V gives CDR1 SGDLS, CDR2 YYNGEE. The junction had 7 bases not matched to a gene; V was cut back by 7 bases and J by 1 base. CDR3 residues: CASSPSGFQETQYF. The CDR3 nucleotides are TGTGCCAGCTCTCCTAGCGGATTCCAAGAGACCCAGTACTTC.

This clonotype was counted once. A much larger clone differs from this one at a single base, so this may be a read error. The chain carries TRBV6-1 and TRBJ1-2; D gene ambiguous. Looked up from germline, CDR1 is MNHNS and CDR2 is SASEGT. CDR3 size: 14 residues. CDR3 region: CVSSEVLANYGYTF. The CDR3 nucleotides read TGTGTCAGCAGTGAGGTCCTTGCTAACTATGGCTACACCTTC.

This clonotype came up many times. The V gene is TRBV7-6, the J gene TRBJ1-1; D call uncertain. The CDR3 covers 15 residues. With 2 bases removed from V and 0 bases from J, the gap between germline ends came to 10 bases. Per germline, CDR1 SGHVS and CDR2 FNYEAQ. The CDR3 reads CASSLKASVNTEAFF. The CDR3, as DNA: TGTGCCAGCAGCTTAAAAGCGTCGGTGAACACTGAAGCTTTCTTT.

Only one count was recorded for this clonotype. A junction end diverges from the germline sequence, so it may reflect a read error. The V and J genes are TRBV4-1 and TRBJ2-7; 10 nucleotides match TRBD1. The CDR3 totals 17 residues. Germline CDR1 is MGHRA and CDR2 is YSYEKL. The CDR3 reads CASSQEVGTGVSCEQYF. In DNA form, the CDR3 reads TGCGCCAGCAGCCAAGAGGTGGGGACAGGGGTCTCCTGCGAGCAGTACTTC.

With regard to this clonotype: A much larger clonotype is one base distant, so this may be a read error. The CDR3 does not close with the conserved phenylalanine or tryptophan, likely indicating a read error. V is TRBV5-6 and J is TRBJ1-1, with D tentatively TRBD1 (6 bases). The germline gives CDR1 SGHDT, CDR2 YYEEEE. Trimming left V 3 bases short and J 7 bases short, with 13 bases between. This CDR3 is built from 13 residues. CDR3 amino acids: CASSWRQELEAFL. Written as DNA, the CDR3 is TGTGCCAGCAGCTGGAGACAGGAACTTGAAGCTTTCCTT.